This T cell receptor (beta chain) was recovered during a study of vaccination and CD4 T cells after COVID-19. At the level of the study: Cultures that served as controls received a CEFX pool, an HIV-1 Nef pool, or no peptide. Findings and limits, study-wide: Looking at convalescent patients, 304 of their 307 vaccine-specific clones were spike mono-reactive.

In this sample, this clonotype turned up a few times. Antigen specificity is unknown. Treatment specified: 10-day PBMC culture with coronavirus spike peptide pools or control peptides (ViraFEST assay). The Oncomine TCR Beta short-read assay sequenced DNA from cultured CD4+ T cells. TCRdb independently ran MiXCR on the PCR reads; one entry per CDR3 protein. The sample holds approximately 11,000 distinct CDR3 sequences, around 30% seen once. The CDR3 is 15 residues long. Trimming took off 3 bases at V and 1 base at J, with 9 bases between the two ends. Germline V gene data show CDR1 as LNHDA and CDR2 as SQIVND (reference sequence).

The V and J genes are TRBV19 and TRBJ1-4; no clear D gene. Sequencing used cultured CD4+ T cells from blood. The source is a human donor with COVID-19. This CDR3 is CASSIWRVTNEKLFF. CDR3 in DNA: TGTGCCAGTAGTATTTGGAGGGTAACTAATGAAAAACTGTTTTTT.